Given below is one T cell receptor beta chain in context. No antigen is known for it. For the second PCR, which ran for about 6 to 11 cycles, a sample-barcoded 5' primer and a J-beta primer mix were used. Each cDNA molecule received a tag from a template-switch adaptor that had 12 random nucleotides. TCRdb redid the calling of the 5' RACE reads with MiXCR, one entry per CDR3 protein. The data contain about 1.8 million distinct CDR3 sequences, roughly 49% of them singletons. Isolated PBMCs totaled at least 6 million in each sample. These data originate in a study of blood T cells in healthy people across ages. Regarding the study as a whole: With naive T cell percentage, TCR beta diversity showed a strong correlation. Comparison with aged donors showed that long-lived donors had more naive CD4+ cells and higher diversity.

V shed 2 bases and J shed 2 bases, with 14 bases lying between them. The germline V gene encodes CDR1 LGHNA and CDR2 YNFKEQ. This CDR3 is built from 16 residues. The sequence derives from a woman between 40 and 55 years old in good health. The J gene is TRBJ2-3, the V gene TRBV4-2; D may be TRBD1 (6 bases). Sequencing used blood. In DNA form, the CDR3 reads TGTGCCAGCAGCCAATACAGGGTAGGTGACACAGATACGCAGTATTTT. It codes for CASSQYRVGDTDTQYF.